This entry concerns a single TCR beta chain. Its antigen is not identified. This entry comes from a study of PD-L1 blockade in urothelial cancer. Overall study context: Dosed intravenously at 1,200 mg every 3 weeks, atezolizumab was initiated by patients in the mid-2010s. About 90% of the 29 patients were males with bladder-origin urothelial cancer.

This CDR3 region has 15 residues. CDR1 is MNHNS, CDR2 SASEGT, per germline. J gave up 0 bases and V 6 bases, and 5 bases lay outside the gene matches. Sequencing used immunoSEQ multiplex PCR; TCRdb keeps in-frame clones, though not all of them. Of roughly 100,000 clones in the sample, around 92% are singletons; the top ten hold roughly 0.97%. Specified time point: pretreatment peripheral blood. Study-level results: Below-median pretreatment blood TCR clonality was associated with improved progression-free and overall survival.

The starting material was PBMCs, obtained around atezolizumab (anti-PD-L1) treatment. The V and J genes are TRBV6-1 and TRBJ2-7; 10 nucleotides align to TRBD1. This TCR derives from a woman older than 75 with urothelial cancer. CDR3 protein: CASRMGQGFSYEQYF. CDR3 nucleotides: TGTGCCAGCAGGATGGGACAGGGGTTCTCCTACGAGCAGTACTTC.